This record covers a single TCR beta chain. Its target is unknown. This record comes from a study of T cell responses to AZD1222 COVID-19 vaccine. The study's findings and limits: Vaccine-associated CD4 TCRs ranged over spike, dominating at 160-218 and 743-854. Donors were largely white British and mainly female; clonal diversity was possibly underestimated. Targeting of unmutated variant regions was reportedly seen in nearly half of spike-specific TCRs. Baseline serostatus was positive in only five to seven AZD1222 recipients.

TCRdb's copy holds only in-frame clones and misses some; the assay was immunoSEQ multiplex PCR. The sample comprises around 130,000 clones, about nine tenths of which are singletons, and about 1.1% rests with the top ten. Germline V CDR1 and CDR2: SGHRS, YFSETQ. The CDR3 loop spans 14 amino acids. Between the trimmed V and J ends, which lost 4 bases and 0 bases, there was a span of 11 bases. The rearrangement joins TRBV5-1 to TRBJ2-7; D not certain. Sequences were derived from peripheral blood, sampled 28 days after the second AZD1222 dose. This clonotype originated in an adult who received the AZD1222 COVID-19 vaccine. The CDR3 reads CASSPDIPSYEQYF. The DNA for the CDR3 is TGCGCCAGCAGCCCCGACATTCCCTCCTACGAGCAGTACTTC.